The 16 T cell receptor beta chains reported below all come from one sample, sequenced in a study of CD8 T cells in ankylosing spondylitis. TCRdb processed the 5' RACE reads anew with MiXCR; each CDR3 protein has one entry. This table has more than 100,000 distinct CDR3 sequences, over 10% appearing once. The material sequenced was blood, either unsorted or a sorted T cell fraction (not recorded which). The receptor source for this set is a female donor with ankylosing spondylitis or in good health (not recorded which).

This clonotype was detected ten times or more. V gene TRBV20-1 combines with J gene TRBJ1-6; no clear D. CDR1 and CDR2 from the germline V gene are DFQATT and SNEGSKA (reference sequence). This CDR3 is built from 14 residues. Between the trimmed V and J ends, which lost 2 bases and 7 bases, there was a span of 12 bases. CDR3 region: CSARYPRANSPLHF. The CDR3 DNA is TGCAGTGCTAGATATCCCCGGGCGAATTCACCCCTCCACTTT.

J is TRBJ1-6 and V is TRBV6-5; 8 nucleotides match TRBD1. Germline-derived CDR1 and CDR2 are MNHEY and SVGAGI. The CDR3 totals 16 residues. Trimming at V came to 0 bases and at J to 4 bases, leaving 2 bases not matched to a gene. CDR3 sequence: CASSYSRGPYNSPLHF. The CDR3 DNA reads TGTGCCAGCAGTTACTCCAGGGGGCCTTATAATTCACCCCTCCACTTT.

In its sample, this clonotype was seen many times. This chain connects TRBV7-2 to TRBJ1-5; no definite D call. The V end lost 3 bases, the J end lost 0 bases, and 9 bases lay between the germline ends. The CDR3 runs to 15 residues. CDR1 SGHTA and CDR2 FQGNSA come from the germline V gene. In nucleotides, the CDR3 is TGTGCCAGCAGCTTCGCCTTAAATAGCAATCAGCCCCAGCATTTT. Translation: CASSFALNSNQPQHF.

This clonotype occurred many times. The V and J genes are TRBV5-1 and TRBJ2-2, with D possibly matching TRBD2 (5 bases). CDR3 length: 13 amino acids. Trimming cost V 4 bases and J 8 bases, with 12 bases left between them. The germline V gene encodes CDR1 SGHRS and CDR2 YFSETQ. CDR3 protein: CASSDVIAGELFF. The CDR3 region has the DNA TGCGCCAGCAGCGACGTGATAGCGGGGGAGCTGTTTTTT.

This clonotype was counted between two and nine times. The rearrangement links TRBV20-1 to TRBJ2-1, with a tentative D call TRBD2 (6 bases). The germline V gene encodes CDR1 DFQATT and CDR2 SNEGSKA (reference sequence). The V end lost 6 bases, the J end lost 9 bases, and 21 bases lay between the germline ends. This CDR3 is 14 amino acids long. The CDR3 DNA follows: TGCAGTGCCGGACAAAGCGGGCGGGGCGGTGAGCAGTTCTTC. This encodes CSAGQSGRGGEQFF.

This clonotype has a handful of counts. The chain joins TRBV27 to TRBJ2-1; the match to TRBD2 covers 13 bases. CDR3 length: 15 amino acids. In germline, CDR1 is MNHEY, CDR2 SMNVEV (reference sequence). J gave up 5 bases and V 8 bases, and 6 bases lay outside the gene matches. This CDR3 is CASGSGTSGDNEQFF. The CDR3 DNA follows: TGTGCCAGCGGATCCGGGACTAGCGGGGACAATGAGCAGTTCTTC.

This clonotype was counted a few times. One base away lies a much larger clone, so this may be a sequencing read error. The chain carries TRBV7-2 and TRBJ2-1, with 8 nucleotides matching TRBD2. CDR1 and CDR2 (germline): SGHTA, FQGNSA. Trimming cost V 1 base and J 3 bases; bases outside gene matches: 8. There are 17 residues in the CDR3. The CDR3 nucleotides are TGTGCCAGCAGCTTAGGTTCCGCGGGAGGTCTCTACAATGAGCAGTTCTTC. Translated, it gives CASSLGSAGGLYNEQFF.

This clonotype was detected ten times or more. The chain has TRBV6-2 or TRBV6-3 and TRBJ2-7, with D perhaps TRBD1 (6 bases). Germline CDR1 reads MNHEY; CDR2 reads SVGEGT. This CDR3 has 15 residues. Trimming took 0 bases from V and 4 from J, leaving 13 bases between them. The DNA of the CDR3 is TGTGCCAGCAGTTACTCGTACGGGACACCTTACGAGCAGTACTTC. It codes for CASSYSYGTPYEQYF.

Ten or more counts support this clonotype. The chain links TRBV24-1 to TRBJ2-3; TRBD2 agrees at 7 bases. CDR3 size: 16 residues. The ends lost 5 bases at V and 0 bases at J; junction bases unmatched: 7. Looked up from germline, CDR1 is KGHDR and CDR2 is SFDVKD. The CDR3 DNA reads TGTGCCACCAGTGGGCCTCCGGGGGGTAGCACAGATACGCAGTATTTT. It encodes CATSGPPGGSTDTQYF.

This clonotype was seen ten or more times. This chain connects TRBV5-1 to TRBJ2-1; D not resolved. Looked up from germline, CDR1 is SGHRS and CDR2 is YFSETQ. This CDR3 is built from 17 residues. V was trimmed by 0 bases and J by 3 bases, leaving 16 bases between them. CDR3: CASSLGGTATYYNEQFF. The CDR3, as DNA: TGCGCCAGCAGCTTGGGCGGCACAGCTACCTACTACAATGAGCAGTTCTTC.

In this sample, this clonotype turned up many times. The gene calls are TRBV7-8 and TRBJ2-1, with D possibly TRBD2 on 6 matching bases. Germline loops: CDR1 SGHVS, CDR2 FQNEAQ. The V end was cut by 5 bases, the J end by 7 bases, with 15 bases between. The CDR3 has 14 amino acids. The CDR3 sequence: CASSHPSGRNEQFF. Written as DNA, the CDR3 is TGTGCCAGCAGCCACCCCTCAGGGAGGAATGAGCAGTTCTTC.

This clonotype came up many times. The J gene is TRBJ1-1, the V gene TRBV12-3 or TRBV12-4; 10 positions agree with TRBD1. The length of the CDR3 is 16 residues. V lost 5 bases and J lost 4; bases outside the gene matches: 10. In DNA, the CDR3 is TGTGCCAGCAGTCCTCCGGGACAGGGGTTTCGCACTGAAGCTTTCTTT. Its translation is CASSPPGQGFRTEAFF.

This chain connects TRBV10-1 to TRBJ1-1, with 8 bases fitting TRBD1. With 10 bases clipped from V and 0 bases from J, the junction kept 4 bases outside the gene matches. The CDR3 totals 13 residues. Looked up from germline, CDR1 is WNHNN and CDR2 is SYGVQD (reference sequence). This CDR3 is CATRDRMNTEAFF. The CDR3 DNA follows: TGCGCCACCCGGGACAGGATGAACACTGAAGCTTTCTTT.

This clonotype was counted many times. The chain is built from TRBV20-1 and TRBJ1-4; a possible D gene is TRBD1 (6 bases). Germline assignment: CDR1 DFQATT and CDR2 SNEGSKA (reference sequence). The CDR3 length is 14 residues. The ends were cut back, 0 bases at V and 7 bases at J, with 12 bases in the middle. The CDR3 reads CSARDVQGVEKLFF. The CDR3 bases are TGCAGTGCTAGAGATGTACAGGGTGTTGAAAAACTGTTTTTT.

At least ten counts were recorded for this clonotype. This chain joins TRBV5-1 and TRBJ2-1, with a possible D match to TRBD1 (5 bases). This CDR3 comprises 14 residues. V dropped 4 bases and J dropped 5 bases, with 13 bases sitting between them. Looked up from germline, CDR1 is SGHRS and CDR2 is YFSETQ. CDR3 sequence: CASSLDSANNEQFF. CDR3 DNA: TGCGCCAGCAGCCTCGACAGCGCCAACAATGAGCAGTTCTTC. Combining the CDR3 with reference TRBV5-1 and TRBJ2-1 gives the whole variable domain KAGVTQTPRYLIKTRGQQVTLSCSPISGHRSVSWYQQTPGQGLQFLFEYFSETQRNKGNFPGRFSGRQFSNSRSEMNVSTLELGDSALYLCASSLDSANNEQFFGPGTRLTVL.

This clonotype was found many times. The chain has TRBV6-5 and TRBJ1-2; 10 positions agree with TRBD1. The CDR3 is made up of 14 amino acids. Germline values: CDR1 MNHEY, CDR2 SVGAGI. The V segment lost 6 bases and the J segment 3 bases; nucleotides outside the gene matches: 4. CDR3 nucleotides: TGTGCCAGCAGATTAGGACAGGGGGACTATGGCTACACCTTC. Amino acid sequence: CASRLGQGDYGYTF.